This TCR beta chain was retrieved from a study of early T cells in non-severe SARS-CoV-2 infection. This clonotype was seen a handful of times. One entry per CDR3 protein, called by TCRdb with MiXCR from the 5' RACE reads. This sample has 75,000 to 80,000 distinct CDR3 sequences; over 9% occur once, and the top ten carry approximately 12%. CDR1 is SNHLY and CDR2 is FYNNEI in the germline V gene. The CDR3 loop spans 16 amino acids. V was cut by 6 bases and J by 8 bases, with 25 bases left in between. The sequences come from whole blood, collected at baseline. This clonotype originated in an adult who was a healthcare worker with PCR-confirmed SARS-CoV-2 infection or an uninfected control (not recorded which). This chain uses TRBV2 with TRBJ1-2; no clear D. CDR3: CASSLIPDTPGEGYTF. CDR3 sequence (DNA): TGTGCCAGCAGCCTAATCCCAGACACCCCCGGCGAGGGCTACACCTTC.